Listed below are T cell receptor beta chains from one sample, sequenced in a study of blood T cell repertoires in COVID-19. This table comes from immunoSEQ multiplex PCR, and its TCRdb copy is limited to in-frame clones, with some not included. The data show 200,000 to 300,000 clones, roughly nine tenths seen once. The sample consisted of peripheral blood. These receptors were taken from a man aged 60 to 75 with acute or convalescent COVID-19. The CDR3 runs from the conserved cysteine through the conserved F or W. The D gene is left open where the match is weak. A clone size is listed for some rows: how often the clone was seen (once, few, many), or a class if it is expanded.

d_call j_call v_call clone_size cdr3_aa cdr3_nt
NA TRBJ1-1 TRBV5-1 NA CASSPDGEGIGEAFF TGCGCCAGCAGCCCGGACGGGGAGGGTATCGGTGAAGCTTTCTTT
TRBD1 TRBJ1-6 TRBV5-6 few CASSPGQGMNSPLHF TGTGCCAGCAGCCCCGGACAGGGGATGAATTCACCCCTCCACTTT
TRBD1 TRBJ1-2 TRBV9 NA CASSKRQGTYNYGYTF TGTGCCAGCAGCAAAAGACAGGGGACTTATAACTATGGCTACACCTTC
TRBD1 TRBJ1-2 TRBV5-4 NA CASSLEQGGYGYTF TGTGCCAGCAGCTTAGAACAGGGGGGGTATGGCTACACCTTC
TRBD1 TRBJ2-7 TRBV7-9 NA CASSFGDSWVYEQYF TGTGCCAGCAGCTTCGGGGACAGCTGGGTCTACGAGCAGTACTTC
TRBD2 TRBJ2-3 TRBV6-1 NA CASSEIAGGTDTQYF TGTGCCAGCAGTGAGATAGCGGGAGGCACAGATACGCAGTATTTT
NA TRBJ1-5 TRBV4-3 NA CASSQDRTEGQPQHF TGCGCCAGCAGCCAAGATCGGACAGAGGGACAGCCCCAGCATTTT
TRBD1 TRBJ1-1 TRBV19 NA CASSTRQGWSTEAFF TGTGCCAGTAGTACTCGACAGGGATGGAGCACTGAAGCTTTCTTT
TRBD1 TRBJ1-2 TRBV19 NA CASQRRDRDYGYTF TGTGCCAGCCAAAGAAGGGACAGAGACTATGGCTACACCTTC
NA TRBJ2-5 TRBV29-1 NA CSVERGQETQYF TGCAGCGTTGAGAGGGGGCAAGAGACCCAGTACTTC
NA TRBJ2-7 TRBV28 NA CASSGAGPLYEQYF TGTGCCAGCAGTGGGGCCGGGCCCCTCTACGAGCAGTACTTC
NA TRBJ1-1 TRBV12-3/TRBV12-4 NA CASSFRRREEAFF TGTGCCAGCAGTTTCAGGAGGAGGGAAGAAGCTTTCTTT
NA TRBJ1-4 TRBV5-6 NA CASSLVTRPNEKLFF TGTGCCAGCAGCTTGGTGACGAGGCCTAATGAAAAACTGTTTTTT
NA TRBJ1-1 TRBV3-1/TRBV3-2 NA CASSQDPKGYTEAFF TGTGCCAGCAGCCAAGATCCTAAGGGGTACACTGAAGCTTTCTTT
NA TRBJ1-1 TRBV2 NA CASSEGGGPTEAFF TGTGCCAGCAGTGAAGGCGGAGGGCCCACTGAAGCTTTCTTT
TRBD1 TRBJ2-7 TRBV5-1 NA CASSFWTGPYEQYF TGCGCCAGCAGCTTTTGGACAGGGCCGTACGAGCAGTACTTC
NA TRBJ2-2 TRBV4-3 NA CASSQDSEVNTGELFF TGCGCCAGCAGCCAAGATTCGGAGGTAAACACCGGGGAGCTGTTTTTT
TRBD2 TRBJ2-5 TRBV9 NA CASSAQAGGARGTQYF TGTGCCAGCAGCGCCCAGGCGGGGGGGGCAAGGGGGACCCAGTACTTC
TRBD1 TRBJ2-7 TRBV27 NA CASSDLLTGDEQYF TGTGCCAGCAGTGACCTATTGACAGGGGACGAGCAGTACTTC
NA TRBJ1-5 TRBV12-3/TRBV12-4 NA CASSFPGDQPQHF TGTGCCAGCAGTTTCCCAGGGGACCAGCCCCAGCATTTT
TRBD2 TRBJ2-1 TRBV6-4 NA CASSVRSTSSNNEQFF TGTGCCAGCAGTGTACGCTCGACTAGCTCTAACAATGAGCAGTTCTTC
TRBD2 TRBJ2-7 TRBV11-3 NA CASSPRLADYYEQYF TGTGCCAGCAGCCCGAGACTAGCGGATTACTACGAGCAGTACTTC
NA TRBJ2-7 TRBV21-1 NA CASSLQGDSYYEQYF TGTGCCAGCAGCCTACAGGGGGACAGCTACTACGAGCAGTACTTC
TRBD1 TRBJ1-3 TRBV5-6 NA CASSVTGIAGNTIYF TGTGCCAGCAGCGTGACAGGGATAGCTGGAAACACCATATATTTT
TRBD1 TRBJ1-4 TRBV30 NA CAWTPGQSDEKLFF TGTGCCTGGACGCCGGGACAGTCAGATGAAAAACTGTTTTTT
NA TRBJ1-1 TRBV28 NA CASSLNEGRRAEAFF TGTGCCAGCAGTTTAAATGAGGGCCGGAGGGCTGAAGCTTTCTTT
TRBD1 TRBJ1-1 TRBV5-4 NA CASSHDGRGRIRFF TGTGCCAGCAGCCACGACGGCAGGGGGCGCATTCGATTCTTT
NA TRBJ2-4 TRBV7-2 NA CASSLGRVAKNIQYF TGTGCCAGCAGCTTAGGGCGGGTAGCCAAAAACATTCAGTACTTC
TRBD1 TRBJ2-5 TRBV5-1 NA CASSLAVGTEETQYF TGCGCCAGCAGCTTGGCCGTTGGGACAGAAGAGACCCAGTACTTC
NA TRBJ1-4 TRBV5-1 NA CASSLRGLPGEKLFF TGCGCCAGCAGCTTGCGGGGACTCCCGGGGGAAAAACTGTTTTTT
NA TRBJ2-5 TRBV25-1 NA CASSSRGSNYLLETQYF TGTGCCAGCAGTTCCAGAGGGTCTAATTACCTTCTGGAGACCCAGTACTTC
NA TRBJ1-4 TRBV21-1 NA CASTSRGQGWEKLFF TGTGCCAGCACCTCTAGGGGACAGGGGTGGGAAAAACTGTTTTTT
NA TRBJ2-2 TRBV28 NA CASRRAGELFF TGTGCCAGCAGGCGGGCCGGGGAGCTGTTTTTT
NA TRBJ2-2 TRBV6-5 NA CASITEKPTGELFF TGTGCCAGCATCACAGAAAAGCCCACCGGGGAGCTGTTTTTT
TRBD1 TRBJ2-5 TRBV10-3 NA CAIRGPGQGSETQYF TGTGCCATCAGGGGGCCGGGACAGGGGTCGGAGACCCAGTACTTC
NA TRBJ1-1 TRBV6-2/TRBV6-3 NA CASSYGQSTEAFF TGTGCCAGCAGTTACGGGCAGTCGACTGAAGCTTTCTTT
NA TRBJ1-1 TRBV2 NA CASERYRVTEAFF TGTGCCAGCGAGAGGTACAGGGTCACTGAAGCTTTCTTT
NA TRBJ2-7 TRBV19 NA CASSTTTPGPAGEQYF TGTGCCAGTAGTACAACTACACCGGGACCCGCGGGGGAGCAGTACTTC
TRBD1 TRBJ2-7 TRBV5-4 NA CASSLATGDFYEQYF TGTGCCAGCAGCTTGGCGACAGGGGATTTCTACGAGCAGTACTTC
TRBD2 TRBJ2-3 TRBV7-2 NA CASSYPSGSTDTQYF TGTGCCAGCAGCTACCCTAGCGGGAGCACAGATACGCAGTATTTT
NA TRBJ2-3 TRBV27 NA CASTPWGADTQYF TGTGCCAGCACCCCCTGGGGCGCAGATACGCAGTATTTT
NA TRBJ1-2 TRBV7-9 once CASSLVTSSDGYTF TGTGCCAGCAGCTTGGTGACATCGTCGGATGGCTACACCTTC
TRBD2 TRBJ2-2 TRBV2 NA CASTWVAGAGELFF TGTGCCAGTACCTGGGTAGCGGGAGCCGGGGAGCTGTTTTTT
NA TRBJ1-6 TRBV30 NA CACTREDNSPLHF TGTGCCTGCACAAGGGAGGATAATTCACCCCTCCACTTT
TRBD2 TRBJ2-3 TRBV11-3 NA CASSRPLAGATDTQYF TGTGCCAGCAGCCGTCCCCTAGCGGGGGCCACAGATACGCAGTATTTT
NA TRBJ1-1 TRBV11-3 NA CASSPDRMNTEAFF TGTGCCAGCAGCCCCGACAGGATGAACACTGAAGCTTTCTTT
NA TRBJ1-1 TRBV30 NA CAWSTREATTEAFF TGTGCCTGGAGTACCAGGGAGGCGACCACTGAAGCTTTCTTT
TRBD1 TRBJ2-2 TRBV4-1 NA CASSQDGTGDLGTVNTGELFF TGCGCCAGCAGCCAAGACGGGACAGGTGATTTGGGTACGGTGAACACCGGGGAGCTGTTTTTT